This T cell receptor beta chain was found in a study of cytomegalovirus exposure and HLA in healthy donors. Findings and caveats of the study: Indistinguishable V segments, including TRBV6-2 and TRBV6-3, were excluded.

Primers for the PCR totalled 60 Vbeta and 13 Jbeta. The protocol was immunoSEQ multiplex PCR, while the TCRdb copy is restricted to in-frame clones and leaves out a portion. The data contain 220,000 or so clones, 60% to 80% of them singletons. Trimming removed 5 bases from V and 0 bases from J, with 17 bases in between. Looked up from germline, CDR1 is KGHSH and CDR2 is LQKENI. The CDR3 totals 17 residues. Details on this clone: What it binds is not known.

The clonotype was recovered from a male donor in good health and CMV-seronegative. What was sequenced was PBMCs. The J gene is TRBJ2-1, the V gene TRBV18, with a tentative D call TRBD1 (5 bases). CDR3 coding DNA: TGTGCCAGCTCAGCGAACTCAGGGTTAAGCTCCTACAATGAGCAGTTCTTC. This codes for CASSANSGLSSYNEQFF.